The 10 T cell receptor beta chains below come from one sample, sequenced in a study of T cell responses to AZD1222 COVID-19 vaccine. The protocol was immunoSEQ multiplex PCR, while the TCRdb copy is restricted to in-frame clones and leaves out a portion. The table includes 80,000 to 90,000 clones, 90% to 95% detected once. Sequenced here: peripheral blood, sampled on day 0 of MenACWY control vaccination. All receptors come from an adult in good health.

The rearrangement uses TRBV27 and TRBJ1-1; 7 bases line up with TRBD1. V lost 5 bases to trimming and J lost 1 base; unmatched junction nucleotides: 10. The germline CDR1 and CDR2 sequences are MNHEY and SMNVEV (reference sequence). The length of the CDR3 is 16 residues. CDR3 residues: CASSPRQGLGNTEAFF. DNA for the CDR3: TGTGCCAGCAGTCCACGACAGGGATTGGGGAACACTGAAGCTTTCTTT.

The rearrangement joins TRBV19 to TRBJ1-4; D remains ambiguous. This CDR3 has 15 amino acids. Trimming took off 2 bases at V and 0 bases at J, with 7 bases between the two ends. Germline V gene sequence: CDR1 LNHDA, CDR2 SQIVND (reference sequence). The CDR3 DNA reads TGTGCCAGTAGTATAAGTGTTGCAACTAATGAAAAACTGTTTTTT. It translates to CASSISVATNEKLFF.

The V call is TRBV28, the J call TRBJ1-2; D is undetermined. CDR3 size: 12 residues. Deletions cut 8 bases from V and 5 bases from J, with 12 bases between. Germline loops: CDR1 MDHEN, CDR2 SYDVKM. The CDR3 reads CASQITGYGYTF. The CDR3 coding sequence is TGTGCCAGCCAAATTACGGGGTATGGCTACACCTTC.

As regards this clone: An end of the junction does not agree with germline; a read error may underlie this. V usage is TRBV7-7 and J usage is TRBJ2-2; D assignment may be TRBD1 or TRBD2 (5 bases each). CDR3 length: 13 residues. Germline values: CDR1 SSHAT, CDR2 FNYEAQ (reference sequence). CDR3 protein: CASSRGVTGELFF. Written as DNA, the CDR3 is TGTGCTAGCAGTCGAGGGGTTACCGGGGAGCTGTTTTTT.

The chain recombines TRBV7-9 with TRBJ2-7; TRBD2 matches 10 bases. The V gene's germline CDR1 is SEHNR and CDR2 FQNEAQ (reference sequence). CDR3 size: 15 residues. V was pared by 5 bases and J by 4 bases, with 8 bases of the junction left unmatched. This CDR3 is CASSPGTSEWYEQYF. The CDR3 region has the DNA TGTGCCAGCAGCCCCGGGACTAGCGAGTGGTACGAGCAGTACTTC.

The J gene is TRBJ1-2, the V gene TRBV5-8; D possibly corresponds to TRBD1 (5 bases). The CDR3 spans 14 residues. V gave up 5 bases and J gave up 0 bases, with 11 bases separating them. Germline V CDR1 and CDR2: SGHTS, YDEGEE. CDR3: CASRPGPANYGYTF. CDR3 in DNA: TGTGCCAGCAGGCCGGGACCCGCTAACTATGGCTACACCTTC.

This chain links TRBV6-5 with TRBJ2-7; 10 bases fit TRBD2. V dropped 6 bases and J dropped 3; count of bases not matched to a gene: 5. Germline V gene data show CDR1 as MNHEY and CDR2 as SVGAGI. This CDR3 is built from 14 residues. CDR3 in amino acids: CASRRAGGNYEQYF. In DNA, the CDR3 is TGTGCCAGCAGGAGAGCGGGAGGGAACTACGAGCAGTACTTC.

The J gene is TRBJ1-3, the V gene TRBV5-6; maybe TRBD1 (5 bases). Germline CDR1 is SGHDT and CDR2 is YYEEEE. V lost 1 base, J lost 0 bases, and 8 bases lay in between. The CDR3 runs 15 residues. CDR3 bases: TGTGCCAGCAGCTTGCAGGGAAGCTCTGGAAACACCATATATTTT. It yields the protein CASSLQGSSGNTIYF.

The gene calls are TRBV15 and TRBJ2-7, with D unresolved. Per germline, CDR1 LNHNV and CDR2 YYDKDF (reference sequence). This CDR3 has 15 amino acids. The V end lost 0 bases, the J end lost 2 bases, and 11 bases lay between the germline ends. CDR3 nucleotides: TGTGCCACCAGCAGAGATGGGAACTTGGCCTACGAGCAGTACTTC. Its protein is CATSRDGNLAYEQYF. Full variable domain (remainder filled in from reference TRBV15 and TRBJ2-7): DAMVIQNPRYQVTQFGKPVTLSCSQTLNHNVMYWYQQKSSQAPKLLFHYYDKDFNNEADTPDNFQSRRPNTSFCFLDIRSPGLGDTAMYLCATSRDGNLAYEQYFGPGTRLTVT.

The genes are TRBV3-1 (or the pseudogene TRBV3-2) and TRBJ2-3; 7 bases are a match to TRBD1. CDR3 size: 15 residues. Trimming took 0 bases from V and 5 from J; bases not matched to a gene: 5. CDR1 is LGHDT and CDR2 is YNNKEL in the germline V gene (reference sequence). The CDR3 loop reads CASSQETGSGDTQYF. For the CDR3, the DNA is TGTGCCAGCAGCCAAGAGACAGGGTCTGGAGATACGCAGTATTTT.